These 3 T cell receptor beta chains were sequenced from one sample in a study of blood T cells in healthy people across ages. Then a second PCR, running roughly 6 to 11 cycles, was carried out with a sample-barcoded 5' primer and a J-beta primer mix. TCRdb independently ran MiXCR on the 5' RACE reads; one entry per CDR3 protein. The sample records fewer than 2 million distinct CDR3 sequences, roughly two fifths being singletons. Sequencing used blood. The source of these receptors is a human donor in good health.

This clonotype was detected once. The CDR3 sequence is CASSPSPRQGSLSDTQYF. CDR3 DNA sequence: TGTGCCAGCTCACCTTCCCCACGACAGGGTTCCCTATCGGATACGCAGTATTTT. The rearrangement links TRBV18 to TRBJ2-3, with 7 bases lining up with TRBD1. Unmatched junction bases numbered 18, after V lost 3 bases and J lost 6 bases. The CDR3 length is 18 residues. The germline gives CDR1 KGHSH, CDR2 LQKENI.

This clonotype was detected a few times. A much larger clonotype is one base distant, so this may be a read error. The chain links TRBV7-9 to TRBJ1-2; the D gene is possibly TRBD1 (5 bases). Per germline, CDR1 SEHNR and CDR2 FQNEAQ (reference sequence). The CDR3 covers 12 residues. CDR3 amino acids: CVSSFGGNGYTF. DNA of the CDR3: TGTGTCAGCAGCTTCGGGGGGAATGGCTACACCTTC.

This clonotype was picked up a small number of times. The chain uses TRBV20-1 and TRBJ2-5; the match to TRBD2 covers 11 bases. The V segment lost 3 bases and the J segment 1 base; nucleotides outside the gene matches: 7. The germline V gene has CDR1 DFQATT and CDR2 SNEGSKA (reference sequence). The CDR3 spans 16 residues. The CDR3 spells CSASSSGGRLQETQYF. The CDR3 coding sequence is TGCAGTGCTAGTTCTAGCGGGGGGCGCCTCCAAGAGACCCAGTACTTC.